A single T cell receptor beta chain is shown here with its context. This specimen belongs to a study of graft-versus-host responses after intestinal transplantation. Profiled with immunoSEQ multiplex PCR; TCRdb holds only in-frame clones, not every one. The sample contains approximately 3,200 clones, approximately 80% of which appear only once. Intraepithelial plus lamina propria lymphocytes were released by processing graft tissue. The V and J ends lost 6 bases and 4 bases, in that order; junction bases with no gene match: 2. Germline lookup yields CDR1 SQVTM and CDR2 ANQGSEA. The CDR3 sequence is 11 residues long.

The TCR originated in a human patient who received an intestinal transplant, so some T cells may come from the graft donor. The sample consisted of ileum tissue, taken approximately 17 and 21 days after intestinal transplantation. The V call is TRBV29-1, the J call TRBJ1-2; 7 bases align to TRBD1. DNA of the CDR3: TGCAGCGTAGGGGACAGCTATGGCTACACCTTC. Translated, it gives CSVGDSYGYTF.